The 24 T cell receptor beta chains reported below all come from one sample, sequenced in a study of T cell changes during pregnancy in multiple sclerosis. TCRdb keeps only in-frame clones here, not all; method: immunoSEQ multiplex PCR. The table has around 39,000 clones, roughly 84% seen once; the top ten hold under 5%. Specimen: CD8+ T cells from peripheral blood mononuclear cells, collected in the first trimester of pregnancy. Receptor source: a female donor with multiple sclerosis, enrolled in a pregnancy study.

The CDR3 loop is CSANTGSYEQYF. In DNA, the CDR3 is TGCAGCGCCAATACAGGATCCTACGAGCAGTACTTC. The gene calls are TRBV29-1 and TRBJ2-7; a possible D gene is TRBD1 (5 bases). Between the trimmed V and J ends, which lost 7 bases and 1 base, there was a span of 11 bases. Germline values: CDR1 SQVTM, CDR2 ANQGSEA. CDR3 length equals 12 residues.

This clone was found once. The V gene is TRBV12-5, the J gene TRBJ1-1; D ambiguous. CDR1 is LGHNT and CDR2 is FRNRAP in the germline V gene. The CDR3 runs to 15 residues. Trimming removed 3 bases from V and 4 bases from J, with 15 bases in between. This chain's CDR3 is CASGLEFERGTEAFF. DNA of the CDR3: TGTGCTAGTGGTTTAGAGTTCGAGCGGGGCACTGAAGCTTTCTTT.

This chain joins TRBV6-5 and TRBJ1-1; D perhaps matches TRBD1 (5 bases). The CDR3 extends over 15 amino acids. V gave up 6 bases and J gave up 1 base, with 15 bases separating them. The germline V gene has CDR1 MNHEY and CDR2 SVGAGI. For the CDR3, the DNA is TGTGCCAGCAGGATACAGGAAGGTGGGAACACTGAAGCTTTCTTT. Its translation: CASRIQEGGNTEAFF.

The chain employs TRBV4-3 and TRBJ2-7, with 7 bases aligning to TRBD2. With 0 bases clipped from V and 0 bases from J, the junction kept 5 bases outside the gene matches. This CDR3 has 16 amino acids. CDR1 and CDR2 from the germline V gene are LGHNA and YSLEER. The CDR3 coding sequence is TGCGCCAGCAGCCAAGACGGGACTACCCTCTCCTACGAGCAGTACTTC. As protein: CASSQDGTTLSYEQYF.

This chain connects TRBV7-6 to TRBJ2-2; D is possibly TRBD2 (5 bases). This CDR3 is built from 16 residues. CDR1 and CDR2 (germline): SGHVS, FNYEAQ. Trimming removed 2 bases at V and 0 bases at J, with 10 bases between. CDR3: CASSLTGYANTGELFF. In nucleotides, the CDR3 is TGTGCCAGCAGCTTAACGGGGTACGCGAACACCGGGGAGCTGTTTTTT. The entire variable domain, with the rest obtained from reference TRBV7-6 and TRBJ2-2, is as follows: GAGVSQSPRYKVTKRGQDVALRCDPISGHVSLYWYRQALGQGPEFLTYFNYEAQQDKSGLPNDRFSAERPEGSISTLTIQRTEQRDSAMYRCASSLTGYANTGELFFGEGSRLTVL.

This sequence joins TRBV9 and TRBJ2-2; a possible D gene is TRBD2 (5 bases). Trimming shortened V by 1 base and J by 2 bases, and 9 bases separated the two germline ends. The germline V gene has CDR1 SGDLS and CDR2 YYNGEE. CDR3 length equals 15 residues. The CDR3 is CASSVWGANTGELFF. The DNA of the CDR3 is TGTGCCAGCAGCGTATGGGGAGCCAACACCGGGGAGCTGTTTTTT.

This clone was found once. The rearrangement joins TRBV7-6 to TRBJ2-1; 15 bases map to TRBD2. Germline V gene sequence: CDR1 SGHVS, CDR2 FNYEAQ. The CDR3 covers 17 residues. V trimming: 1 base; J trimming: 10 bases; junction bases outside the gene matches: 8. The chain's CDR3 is CASSLDSGLAGGQEQFF. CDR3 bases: TGTGCCAGCAGCTTAGACTCCGGACTAGCGGGGGGGCAGGAGCAGTTCTTC.

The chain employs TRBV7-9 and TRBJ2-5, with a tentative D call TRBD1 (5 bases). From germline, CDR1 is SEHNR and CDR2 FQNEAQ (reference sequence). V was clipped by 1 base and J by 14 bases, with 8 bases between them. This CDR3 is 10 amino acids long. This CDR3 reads CASSLGQIYF. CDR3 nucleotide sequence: TGTGCCAGCAGCTTAGGACAGATTTACTTC.

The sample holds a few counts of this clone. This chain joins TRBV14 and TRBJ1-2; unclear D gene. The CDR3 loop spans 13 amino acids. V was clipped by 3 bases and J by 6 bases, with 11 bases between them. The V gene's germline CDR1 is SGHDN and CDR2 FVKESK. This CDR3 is CASSQAIFHGYTF. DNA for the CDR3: TGTGCCAGCAGCCAGGCCATCTTCCATGGCTACACCTTC.

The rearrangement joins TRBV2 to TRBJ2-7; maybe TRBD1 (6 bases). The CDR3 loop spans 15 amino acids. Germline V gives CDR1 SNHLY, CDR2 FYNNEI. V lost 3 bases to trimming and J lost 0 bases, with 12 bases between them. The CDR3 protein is CASSDLQGPSYEQYF. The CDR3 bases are TGTGCCAGCAGTGACCTACAGGGTCCCTCCTACGAGCAGTACTTC.

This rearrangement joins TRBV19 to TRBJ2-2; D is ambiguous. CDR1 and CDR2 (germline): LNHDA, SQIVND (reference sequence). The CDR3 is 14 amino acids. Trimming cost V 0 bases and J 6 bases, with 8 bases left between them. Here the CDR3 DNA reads TGTGCCAGTAGTATAGAGAACTACTCCGGGGAGCTGTTTTTT. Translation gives CASSIENYSGELFF.

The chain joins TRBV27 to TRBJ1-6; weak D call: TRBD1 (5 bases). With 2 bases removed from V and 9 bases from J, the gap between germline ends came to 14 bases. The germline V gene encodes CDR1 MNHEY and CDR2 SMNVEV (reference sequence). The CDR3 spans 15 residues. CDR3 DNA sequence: TGTGCCAGCAGTTTAGCGGTCGGAGGGGTTTCACCCCTCCACTTT. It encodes CASSLAVGGVSPLHF.

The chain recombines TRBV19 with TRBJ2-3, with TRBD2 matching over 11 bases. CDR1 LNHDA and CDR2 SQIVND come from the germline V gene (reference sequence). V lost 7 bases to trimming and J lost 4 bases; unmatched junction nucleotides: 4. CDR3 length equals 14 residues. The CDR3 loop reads CASTPSGGPDTQYF. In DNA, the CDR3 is TGTGCCAGTACTCCTAGCGGGGGGCCAGATACGCAGTATTTT.

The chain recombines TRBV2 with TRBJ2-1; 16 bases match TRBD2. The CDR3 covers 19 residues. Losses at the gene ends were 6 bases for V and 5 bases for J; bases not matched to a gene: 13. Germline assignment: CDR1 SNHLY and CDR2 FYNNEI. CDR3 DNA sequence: TGTGCCAGCAGCCTCGAAGGTGGGACTAGCGGGGGGGTCGACAATGAGCAGTTCTTC. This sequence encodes CASSLEGGTSGGVDNEQFF.

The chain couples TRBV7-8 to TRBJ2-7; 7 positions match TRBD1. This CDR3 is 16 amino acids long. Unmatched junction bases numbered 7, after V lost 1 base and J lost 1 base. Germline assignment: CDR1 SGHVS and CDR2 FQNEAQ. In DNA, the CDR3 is TGTGCCAGCAGCTTAGTCGAGGGGGCCGGATCCTACGAGCAGTACTTC. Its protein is CASSLVEGAGSYEQYF.

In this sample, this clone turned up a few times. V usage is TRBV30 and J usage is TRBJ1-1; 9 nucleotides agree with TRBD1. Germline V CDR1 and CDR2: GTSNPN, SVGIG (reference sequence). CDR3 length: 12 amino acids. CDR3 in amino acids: CAGGQGLTEAFF. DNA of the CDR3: TGTGCTGGGGGACAGGGCCTCACTGAAGCTTTCTTT.

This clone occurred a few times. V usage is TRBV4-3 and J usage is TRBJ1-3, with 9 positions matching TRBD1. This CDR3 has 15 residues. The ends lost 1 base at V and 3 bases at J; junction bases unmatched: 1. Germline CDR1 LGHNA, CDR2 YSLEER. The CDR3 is CASSQGQGDGNTIYF. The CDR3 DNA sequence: TGCGCCAGCAGCCAAGGACAGGGGGATGGAAACACCATATATTTT.

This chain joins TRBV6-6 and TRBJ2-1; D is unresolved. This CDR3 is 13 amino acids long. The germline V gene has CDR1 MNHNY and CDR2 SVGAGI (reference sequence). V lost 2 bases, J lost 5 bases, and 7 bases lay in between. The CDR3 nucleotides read TGTGCCAGCAGTTACGAGGCCCACAATGAGCAGTTCTTC. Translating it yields CASSYEAHNEQFF.

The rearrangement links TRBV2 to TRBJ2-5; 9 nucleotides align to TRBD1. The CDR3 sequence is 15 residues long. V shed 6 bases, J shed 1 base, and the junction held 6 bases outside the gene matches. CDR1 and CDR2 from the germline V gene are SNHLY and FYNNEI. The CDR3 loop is CASSVGTGFQETQYF. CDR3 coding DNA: TGTGCCAGCAGCGTAGGGACAGGGTTCCAAGAGACCCAGTACTTC. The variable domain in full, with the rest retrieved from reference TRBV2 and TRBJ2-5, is EPEVTQTPSHQVTQMGQEVILRCVPISNHLYFYWYRQILGQKVEFLVSFYNNEISEKSEIFDDQFSVERPDGSNFTLKIRSTKLEDSAMYFCASSVGTGFQETQYFGPGTRLLVL.

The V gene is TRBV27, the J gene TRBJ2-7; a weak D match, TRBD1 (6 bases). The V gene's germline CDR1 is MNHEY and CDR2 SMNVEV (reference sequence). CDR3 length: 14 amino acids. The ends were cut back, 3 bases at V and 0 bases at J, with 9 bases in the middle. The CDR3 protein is CASSLTGHSYEQYF. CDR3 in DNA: TGTGCCAGCAGTTTGACAGGCCACTCCTACGAGCAGTACTTC.

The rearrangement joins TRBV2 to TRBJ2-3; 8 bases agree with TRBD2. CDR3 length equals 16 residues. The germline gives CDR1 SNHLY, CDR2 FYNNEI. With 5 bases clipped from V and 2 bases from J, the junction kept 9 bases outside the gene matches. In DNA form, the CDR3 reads TGTGCCAGCAGTTCCCGGACTAGCTTTTACACAGATACGCAGTATTTT. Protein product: CASSSRTSFYTDTQYF.

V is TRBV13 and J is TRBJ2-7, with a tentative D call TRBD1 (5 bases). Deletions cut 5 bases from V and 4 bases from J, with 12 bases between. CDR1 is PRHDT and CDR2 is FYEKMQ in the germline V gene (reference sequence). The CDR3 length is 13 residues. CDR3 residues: CASSHDSSYEQYF. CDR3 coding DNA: TGTGCCAGCAGCCATGACAGTTCTTACGAGCAGTACTTC. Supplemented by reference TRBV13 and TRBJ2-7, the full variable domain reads AAGVIQSPRHLIKEKRETATLKCYPIPRHDTVYWYQQGPGQDPQFLISFYEKMQSDKGSIPDRFSAQQFSDYHSELNMSSLELGDSALYFCASSHDSSYEQYFGPGTRLTVT.

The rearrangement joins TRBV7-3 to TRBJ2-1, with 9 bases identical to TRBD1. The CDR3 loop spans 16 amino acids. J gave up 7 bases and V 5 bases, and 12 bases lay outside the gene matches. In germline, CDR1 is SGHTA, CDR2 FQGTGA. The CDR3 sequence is CASSPEEGQGWNEQFF. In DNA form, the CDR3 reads TGTGCCAGCAGCCCCGAAGAGGGACAGGGTTGGAATGAGCAGTTCTTC. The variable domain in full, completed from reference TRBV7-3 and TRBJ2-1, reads GAGVSQTPSNKVTEKGKYVELRCDPISGHTALYWYRQSLGQGPEFLIYFQGTGAADDSGLPNDRFFAVRPEGSVSTLKIQRTERGDSAVYLCASSPEEGQGWNEQFFGPGTRLTVL.

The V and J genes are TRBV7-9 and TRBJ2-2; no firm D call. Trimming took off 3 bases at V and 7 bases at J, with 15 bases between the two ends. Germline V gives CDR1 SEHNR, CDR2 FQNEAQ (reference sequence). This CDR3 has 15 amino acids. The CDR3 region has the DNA TGTGCCAGCAGCTTGGAGCCTCTGGTAATCGGGGAGCTGTTTTTT. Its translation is CASSLEPLVIGELFF.